This TCR beta chain was found in a study of glioma-infiltrating T cells after dendritic cell vaccination. Study background: Patients had newly diagnosed or recurrent glioblastoma and received dendritic cell vaccines.

Time point specified: after dendritic cell vaccination, including at tumor progression/relapse. All glioblastoma patients lacked an isocitrate dehydrogenase mutation. Libraries were prepared by immunoSEQ multiplex PCR; TCRdb keeps only in-frame clonotypes and omits some of them. The table shows tens of thousands of clones, with approximately 81% occurring only once. There are 14 residues in the CDR3. Looked up from germline, CDR1 is MNHEY and CDR2 is SMNVEV (reference sequence). J gave up 5 bases and V 6 bases, and 5 bases lay outside the gene matches. The sequencing here drew on blood, taken after dendritic cell vaccination. The chain uses TRBV27 and TRBJ2-1; 9 positions match TRBD2. The clonotype comes from a human donor with glioblastoma. Here the CDR3 DNA reads TGTGCCAGCAGACCCGGGACTAGCCACAATGAGCAGTTCTTC. Its translation: CASRPGTSHNEQFF.